The 21 T cell receptor beta chains presented below share a single source sample, sequenced in a study of T cells in Graves' hyperthyroidism and ophthalmopathy. RNA transcripts yielded amplified TCR beta CDR3 regions. During a first-round RT-PCR of the TCR CDR3, the HTBI primer set was used. TCRdb recomputed calls from the multiplex PCR reads with MiXCR, one row per CDR3 protein. The sample lists fewer than 450,000 distinct CDR3 sequences, about 15% occurring once. The sequencing input was blood. The receptor set was obtained from a woman between 25 and 40 years old with Graves' hyperthyroidism that later progressed to Graves' ophthalmopathy.

This clonotype was recorded at least ten times. The chain recombines TRBV12-5 with TRBJ1-2; 9 bases fit TRBD1. Losses at the gene ends were 6 bases for V and 2 bases for J; bases not matched to a gene: 16. The V gene's germline CDR1 is LGHNT and CDR2 FRNRAP. This CDR3 has 18 residues. This chain's CDR3 is CASGPPPGQGLANYGYTF. The DNA of the CDR3 is TGTGCTAGTGGCCCGCCCCCGGGACAGGGACTTGCCAACTATGGCTACACCTTC.

This clonotype was seen a handful of times. The rearrangement joins TRBV27 to TRBJ1-2; D is uncertain. Between the trimmed V and J ends, which lost 5 bases and 8 bases, there was a span of 18 bases. Germline values: CDR1 MNHEY, CDR2 SMNVEV (reference sequence). The CDR3 has 14 amino acids. CDR3 loop: CASSLTGPTGGYTF. CDR3 bases: TGTGCCAGCAGTCTCACCGGGCCCACCGGGGGCTACACCTTC.

This clonotype has a count of ten or more. The V gene is TRBV19, the J gene TRBJ1-2; 7 nucleotides line up with TRBD1. The CDR3 is 16 residues long. Germline CDR1 and CDR2: LNHDA and SQIVND (reference sequence). The V and J ends lost 5 bases and 8 bases, in that order; junction bases with no gene match: 17. The CDR3 spells CASSSSGTVFFDGYTF. The CDR3 region has the DNA TGTGCCAGTAGTTCTTCCGGGACAGTCTTCTTCGACGGCTACACCTTC.

This chain links TRBV7-2 with TRBJ2-7; D possibly uses TRBD1 or TRBD2 (5 bases each). Deletions cut 0 bases from V and 7 bases from J, with 10 bases between. Germline V lookup: CDR1 SGHTA, CDR2 FQGNSA. The CDR3 consists of 13 residues. The CDR3 loop reads CASSLAIREEQYF. CDR3 DNA sequence: TGTGCCAGCAGCTTAGCGATCAGGGAGGAGCAGTACTTC.

This sequence joins TRBV29-1 and TRBJ2-4; possible D gene TRBD2, 5 bases. V was pared by 0 bases and J by 8 bases, with 11 bases between. This CDR3 has 13 residues. Germline CDR1 and CDR2: SQVTM and ANQGSEA. DNA of the CDR3: TGCAGCGTTGAAGATCCCGACTACTACATTCAGTACTTC. Amino acids: CSVEDPDYYIQYF. The entire variable domain, with the rest obtained from reference TRBV29-1 and TRBJ2-4, is as follows: SAVISQKPSRDICQRGTSLTIQCQVDSQVTMMFWYRQQPGQSLTLIATANQGSEATYESGFVIDKFPISRPNLTFSTLTVSNMSPEDSSIYLCSVEDPDYYIQYFGAGTRLSVL.

There are many counts of this clonotype. V is TRBV10-3 and J is TRBJ2-2; TRBD1 matches 8 bases. V was clipped by 5 bases and J by 4 bases; unmatched bases: 12. The CDR3 totals 17 residues. Germline assignment: CDR1 ENHRY and CDR2 SYGVKD. CDR3 residues: CAISRSTGGPGTGELFF. In nucleotides, the CDR3 is TGTGCCATCAGTCGGAGCACAGGGGGGCCAGGCACCGGGGAGCTGTTTTTT.

The chain joins TRBV19 to TRBJ1-5; no clear D gene. Germline V gives CDR1 LNHDA, CDR2 SQIVND (reference sequence). V was cut by 7 bases and J by 4 bases, with 14 bases left in between. This CDR3 spans 14 amino acids. Here the CDR3 DNA reads TGTGCCAGTACCACCTCGTGGGGTAATCAGCCCCAGCATTTT. This translates into CASTTSWGNQPQHF.

This clonotype was picked up a small number of times. This chain links TRBV2 with TRBJ2-7, with 9 bases fitting TRBD1. CDR1 SNHLY and CDR2 FYNNEI come from the germline V gene. Trimming at V came to 5 bases and at J to 5 bases, leaving 7 bases not matched to a gene. This CDR3 comprises 14 residues. The CDR3 DNA reads as TGTGCCAGCAGTCCCGGGACAGGGCCACACGAGCAGTACTTC. This codes for CASSPGTGPHEQYF.

Ten or more counts support this clonotype. The chain joins TRBV6-1 to TRBJ2-3, with 12 bases identical to TRBD2. Per the germline V gene, CDR1 is MNHNS and CDR2 is SASEGT. The V segment lost 3 bases and the J segment 0 bases; nucleotides outside the gene matches: 7. The CDR3 length is 18 residues. The CDR3 sequence is CASSERLAGDSSTDTQYF. Here the CDR3 DNA reads TGTGCCAGCAGTGAGAGACTAGCGGGGGATTCTAGCACAGATACGCAGTATTTT.

This clonotype was recorded at least ten times. The chain carries TRBV7-2 and TRBJ2-7; maybe TRBD1 (6 bases). Germline V gene sequence: CDR1 SGHTA, CDR2 FQGNSA. V was cut by 5 bases and J by 3 bases, with 11 bases left in between. The CDR3 runs 13 residues. The CDR3 reads CASSIDRSYEQYF. The DNA of the CDR3 is TGTGCCAGCAGCATTGACAGGAGCTACGAGCAGTACTTC.

This clonotype was seen many times. This chain connects TRBV12-3 or TRBV12-4 to TRBJ1-1; D is unclear. The V and J ends lost 4 bases and 4 bases respectively, with 13 bases between them. This CDR3 spans 14 amino acids. CDR3: CASSSHPSGTEAFF. The DNA for the CDR3 is TGTGCCAGCAGTTCTCATCCCTCGGGCACTGAAGCTTTCTTT.

As for this clonotype: Its ends do not fully match the called genes, so a read error is possible. V gene TRBV28 combines with J gene TRBJ1-2, with TRBD1 as a possible D gene (5 bases). The CDR3 consists of 15 residues. The germline V gene has CDR1 MDHEN and CDR2 SYDVKM. The CDR3 nucleotides read TGTGCCAGCAGTCCAGGGACCCCGAAGCACTATGGCTACGCCTTC. Encoded protein: CASSPGTPKHYGYAF.

This clonotype was observed at least ten times. The V gene is TRBV19, the J gene TRBJ1-4; the D is unclear. V lost 5 bases, J lost 5 bases, and 6 bases lay in between. The germline V gene has CDR1 LNHDA and CDR2 SQIVND (reference sequence). The CDR3 has 12 residues. CDR3 bases: TGTGCCAGTAGTCTCAACAATGAAAAACTGTTTTTT. Amino acid sequence: CASSLNNEKLFF.

This clonotype was seen many times. This rearrangement joins TRBV20-1 to TRBJ2-7; 12 positions agree with TRBD2. The CDR3 has 15 residues. The J segment lost 5 bases and the V segment lost 1 base, leaving 6 bases of the junction unmatched. Germline V gives CDR1 DFQATT, CDR2 SNEGSKA (reference sequence). The CDR3 region has the DNA TGCAGTGCTAGAGCTCTGACTAGCGGGGGACACGAGCAGTACTTC. It codes for CSARALTSGGHEQYF.

V gene TRBV28 combines with J gene TRBJ2-7; no clear D gene. The V end was cut by 4 bases, the J end by 0 bases, with 10 bases between. Germline values: CDR1 MDHEN, CDR2 SYDVKM. The CDR3 extends over 14 amino acids. CDR3 nucleotides: TGTGCCAGCAGTTCCAATTCAGGCTCCTACGAGCAGTACTTC. Translated: CASSSNSGSYEQYF.

This clonotype was observed many times. This chain joins TRBV29-1 and TRBJ1-4; D not certain. This CDR3 has 12 amino acids. CDR1 and CDR2 from the germline V gene are SQVTM and ANQGSEA. V lost 3 bases to trimming and J lost 5 bases, with 7 bases between them. DNA for the CDR3: TGCAGCGTTGAGGCAGAGAATGAAAAACTGTTTTTT. Translating gives CSVEAENEKLFF.

This clonotype was detected a few times. The chain has TRBV29-1 and TRBJ2-7, with 12 bases identical to TRBD2. J was trimmed by 7 bases and V by 1 base; bases with no gene match: 8. Germline values: CDR1 SQVTM, CDR2 ANQGSEA. The CDR3 contains 15 residues. The CDR3 nucleotides read TGCAGCGTTGAAGGGCTAGCGGGAGGGGCGAGGGAGCAGTACTTC. Amino acid sequence: CSVEGLAGGAREQYF.

J is TRBJ2-7 and V is TRBV3-1; 12 bases are shared with TRBD1. V lost 1 base to trimming and J lost 4 bases; unmatched junction nucleotides: 5. Germline V lookup: CDR1 LGHDT, CDR2 YNNKEL (reference sequence). The CDR3 sequence is 16 residues long. CDR3 nucleotides: TGTGCCAGCAGCCAAGTTGGGGGACAGGGGGCTTACGAGCAGTACTTC. Its protein product is CASSQVGGQGAYEQYF.

This chain joins TRBV20-1 and TRBJ2-4; either TRBD1 or TRBD2 may supply D (6 bases each). The CDR3 is 13 residues long. V was clipped by 8 bases and J by 7 bases, with 18 bases between them. Germline CDR1 is DFQATT and CDR2 is SNEGSKA (reference sequence). In DNA, the CDR3 is TGCAGTACCCCGGACCGGGGGCGGAACATTCAGTACTTC. Its protein is CSTPDRGRNIQYF.

Ten or more counts support this clonotype. The chain recombines TRBV2 with TRBJ2-7; D may match TRBD1 or TRBD2 (5 bases each). From germline, CDR1 is SNHLY and CDR2 FYNNEI. V was pared by 7 bases and J by 5 bases, with 24 bases between. The CDR3 consists of 16 residues. The CDR3 DNA reads TGTGCCAGCAACAGTGGGGGTGCAGGGAACATTAACGAGCAGTACTTC. It encodes CASNSGGAGNINEQYF.

The sample holds many counts of this clonotype. The V gene is TRBV28, the J gene TRBJ2-1, with unresolved D. Trimming removed 3 bases from V and 0 bases from J, with 12 bases in between. The germline CDR1 and CDR2 sequences are MDHEN and SYDVKM. The CDR3 is made up of 16 amino acids. Written as DNA, the CDR3 is TGTGCCAGCAGTTTCTGGGCCACAAGCTCCTACAATGAGCAGTTCTTC. It codes for CASSFWATSSYNEQFF.